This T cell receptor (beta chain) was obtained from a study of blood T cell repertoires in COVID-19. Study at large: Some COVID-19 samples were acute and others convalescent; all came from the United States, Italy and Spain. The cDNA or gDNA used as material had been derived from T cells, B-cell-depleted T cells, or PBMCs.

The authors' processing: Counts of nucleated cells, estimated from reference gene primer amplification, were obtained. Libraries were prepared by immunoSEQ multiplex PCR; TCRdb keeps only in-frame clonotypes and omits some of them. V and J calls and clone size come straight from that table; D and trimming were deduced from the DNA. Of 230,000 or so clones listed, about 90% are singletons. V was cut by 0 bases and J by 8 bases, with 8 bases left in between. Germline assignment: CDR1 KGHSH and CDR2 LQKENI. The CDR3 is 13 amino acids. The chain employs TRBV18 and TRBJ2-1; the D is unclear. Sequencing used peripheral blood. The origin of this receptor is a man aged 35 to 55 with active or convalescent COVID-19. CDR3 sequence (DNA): TGTGCCAGCTCACCACCGAGCCAGGATGAGCAGTTCTTC. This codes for CASSPPSQDEQFF.